Detailed here is one TCR beta chain. What it binds is unknown. Profiled with immunoSEQ multiplex PCR; TCRdb holds only in-frame clones, not every one. The sample holds about 26,000 clones, roughly 80% seen once. This CDR3 is built from 16 residues. V dropped 4 bases and J dropped 0 bases, with 15 bases sitting between them. The V gene's germline CDR1 is SGHNT and CDR2 YENEEA. This record belongs to a study of OX40 agonist ivuxolimab in advanced cancers. Findings of the study overall: CD4+ T cells averaged fewer expanded clones than CD8+ T cells.

This clonotype was sampled from an adult with an advanced solid tumor such as melanoma, head and neck, liver or kidney cancer. This material consisted of CD4+ or CD8+ T cells sorted from blood, taken in a trial of the OX40 agonist ivuxolimab. The genes are TRBV11-3 and TRBJ1-1, with D maybe TRBD1 (5 bases). CDR3 nucleotides: TGTGCCAGCAGCTGGCGTCGGGAGGGGATGAACACTGAAGCTTTCTTT. Translating it yields CASSWRREGMNTEAFF.